A selection of T cell receptor beta chains follows, all from one sample in a study of CD8 T cells in Susac syndrome. One entry per CDR3 protein, called by TCRdb with MiXCR from the immunoSEQ multiplex PCR reads. The repertoire holds just over 300,000 distinct CDR3 sequences, with 92% as singletons. Sequencing was done on a sample of CD4+ T cells from PBMCs. The receptors originated from a human donor with multiple sclerosis. The CDR3 runs from the conserved cysteine through the conserved F or W. The D gene is left open where the match is weak. Clone size, where shown, is once, few, many, or a class for clones that have expanded.

CDR3aa: CASSLFNVLAVENEQYF; CDR3nt: TGTGCCAGCAGCTTATTCAACGTTCTAGCGGTTGAGAACGAGCAGTACTTC; abundance: .; d_gene: TRBD2; v_gene: TRBV7-3; j_gene: TRBJ2-7
CDR3aa: CSASPPNRGRRSPLHF; CDR3nt: TGCAGTGCTAGCCCTCCCAACAGGGGGAGAAGATCACCCCTCCACTTT; abundance: .; d_gene: TRBD1; v_gene: TRBV20-1; j_gene: TRBJ1-6
CDR3aa: CASSLSLTGIYEQYF; CDR3nt: TGTGCCAGCAGTTTAAGTTTAACAGGGATCTACGAGCAGTACTTC; abundance: .; d_gene: .; v_gene: TRBV12-3/TRBV12-4; j_gene: TRBJ2-7
CDR3aa: CASSYLQGGTEAFF; CDR3nt: TGTGCCAGCAGTTACCTCCAGGGAGGGACTGAAGCTTTCTTT; abundance: .; d_gene: .; v_gene: TRBV6-5; j_gene: TRBJ1-1
CDR3aa: CATSDLEGGTDTQYF; CDR3nt: TGTGCCACCAGTGATTTGGAGGGGGGCACAGATACGCAGTATTTT; abundance: few; d_gene: .; v_gene: TRBV24-1; j_gene: TRBJ2-3
CDR3aa: CSVEQWEPNTGELFF; CDR3nt: TGCAGCGTTGAGCAGTGGGAGCCGAACACCGGGGAGCTGTTTTTT; abundance: once; d_gene: .; v_gene: TRBV29-1; j_gene: TRBJ2-2
CDR3aa: CASKDSTYEQYF; CDR3nt: TGTGCCAGCAAGGACAGCACCTACGAGCAGTACTTC; abundance: .; d_gene: .; v_gene: TRBV2; j_gene: TRBJ2-7
CDR3aa: CASTTGREYYEQYF; CDR3nt: TGTGCCAGCACCACGGGACGGGAATACTACGAGCAGTACTTC; abundance: .; d_gene: .; v_gene: TRBV12-3/TRBV12-4; j_gene: TRBJ2-7
CDR3aa: CSAFGQGAYEQYF; CDR3nt: TGCAGCGCTTTCGGACAGGGGGCCTACGAGCAGTACTTC; abundance: .; d_gene: TRBD1; v_gene: TRBV29-1; j_gene: TRBJ2-7
CDR3aa: CASSQDTPPNRELFYGYTF; CDR3nt: TGTGCCAGCAGCCAAGATACGCCGCCCAACAGGGAACTATTCTATGGCTACACCTTC; abundance: .; d_gene: .; v_gene: TRBV14; j_gene: TRBJ1-2
CDR3aa: CASRAKISGANVLTF; CDR3nt: TGTGCCAGCAGAGCCAAGATCTCTGGGGCCAACGTCCTGACTTTC; abundance: once; d_gene: .; v_gene: TRBV6-1; j_gene: TRBJ2-6
CDR3aa: CSASAGAGGTGGYTF; CDR3nt: TGCAGTGCTAGTGCCGGTGCCGGGGGGACAGGAGGCTACACCTTC; abundance: .; d_gene: TRBD1; v_gene: TRBV20-1; j_gene: TRBJ1-2